The present TCR beta chain was sequenced within a study of radiotherapy plus CTLA-4 blockade in lung cancer. On the study more broadly: Across the patients, objective responses occurred in about 18%, and disease control in approximately 30%.

Study-wide results and caveats: Blood-borne expansion of tumor-derived TCR clones followed radiotherapy plus ipilimumab.

This CDR3 has 13 residues. CDR1 is SGHTA and CDR2 is FQGTGA in the germline V gene. Trimming stripped 2 bases from V and 2 bases from J, with 5 bases between. This clone was observed a few times. Its antigen is currently unknown. The method was immunoSEQ multiplex PCR; TCRdb's version includes in-frame clones alone and lacks a portion of them. The data hold 45,000 to 55,000 clones, with 65% to 85% observed a single time. Each patient with chemo-refractory metastatic non-small-cell lung cancer was treated with focal radiation plus CTLA-4 blockade using ipilimumab. This sequence originates from a human donor with non-small cell lung cancer who had stable disease on radiotherapy plus ipilimumab. The sequences come from peripheral blood, collected from a patient treated with radiotherapy plus ipilimumab. This sequence joins TRBV7-3 and TRBJ2-3; D is undetermined. Written as DNA, the CDR3 is TGTGCCAGCAGCTTATCACCCACAGATACGCAGTATTTT. Protein sequence: CASSLSPTDTQYF.